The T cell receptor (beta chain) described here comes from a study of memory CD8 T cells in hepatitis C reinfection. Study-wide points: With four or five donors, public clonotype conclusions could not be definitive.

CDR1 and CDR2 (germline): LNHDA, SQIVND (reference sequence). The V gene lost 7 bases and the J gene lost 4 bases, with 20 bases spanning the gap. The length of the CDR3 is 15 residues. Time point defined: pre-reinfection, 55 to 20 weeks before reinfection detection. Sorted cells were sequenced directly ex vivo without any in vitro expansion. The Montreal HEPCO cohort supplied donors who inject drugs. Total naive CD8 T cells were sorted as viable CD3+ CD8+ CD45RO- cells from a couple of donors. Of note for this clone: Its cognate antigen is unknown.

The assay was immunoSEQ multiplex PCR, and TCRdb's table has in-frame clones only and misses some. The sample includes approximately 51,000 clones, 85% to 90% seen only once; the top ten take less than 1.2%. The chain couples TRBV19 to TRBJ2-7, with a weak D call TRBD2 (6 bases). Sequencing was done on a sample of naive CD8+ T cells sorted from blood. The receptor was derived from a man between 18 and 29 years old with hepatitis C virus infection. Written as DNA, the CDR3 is TGTGCCAGTAACTCCGCGGGAAATGGGGCTTACGAGCAGTACTTC. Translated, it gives CASNSAGNGAYEQYF.